One and the same sample provided the 9 T cell receptor beta chains below, sequenced in a study of cytomegalovirus exposure and HLA in healthy donors. 13 Jbeta primers and 60 Vbeta primers were used for the PCR. Some clones are missing from TCRdb's copy, which holds only in-frame ones; the method was immunoSEQ multiplex PCR. This table has about 150,000 clones, about 61% appearing once. The sample comprised PBMCs. Receptors originate from a male donor in good health and CMV-seronegative.

As for this clone: At the DNA level, this CDR3 is encoded by other sequences in the same sample as well. The rearrangement uses TRBV9 and TRBJ1-1; possible D gene TRBD1, 5 bases. The CDR3 extends over 13 amino acids. Trimming removed 0 bases from V and 4 bases from J, with 7 bases in between. Germline loops: CDR1 SGDLS, CDR2 YYNGEE. The CDR3 DNA follows: TGTGCCAGCAGCGTAGGTACAGGCACTGAAGCTTTCTTT. Its translation is CASSVGTGTEAFF.

The rearrangement links TRBV10-3 to TRBJ1-2; 9 bases are shared with TRBD1. V gave up 6 bases and J gave up 10 bases; unmatched junction bases: 12. Germline CDR1 is ENHRY and CDR2 is SYGVKD. The length of the CDR3 is 14 residues. The CDR3 nucleotides are TGTGCCATCAGCGCTCGGACAGGGGATTTGGTCTACACCTTC. As protein: CAISARTGDLVYTF.

The chain recombines TRBV5-8 with TRBJ2-1; the D gene is possibly TRBD1 (6 bases). V lost 2 bases and J 0 bases, leaving 12 bases between the germline ends. In germline, CDR1 is SGHTS, CDR2 YDEGEE. CDR3 size: 16 residues. Here the CDR3 reads CASSFYTGSSYNEQFF. The CDR3 DNA sequence: TGTGCCAGCAGCTTTTATACAGGGAGCTCCTACAATGAGCAGTTCTTC.

This clone was detected only a few times. This chain links TRBV5-4 with TRBJ2-3; weak D call: TRBD1 (6 bases). The germline V and J ends were trimmed by 5 bases and 3 bases, with 22 bases remaining between them. This CDR3 is 17 amino acids long. Looked up from germline, CDR1 is SGHNT and CDR2 is YYREEE (reference sequence). CDR3 nucleotides: TGTGCCAGCAGTAGAGGGGGTCGTGGCCAGGGGACAGATACGCAGTATTTT. Translation: CASSRGGRGQGTDTQYF.

This sequence joins TRBV6-1 and TRBJ2-3, with 8 bases matching TRBD1. The germline gives CDR1 MNHNS, CDR2 SASEGT. The V segment lost 4 bases and the J segment 4 bases; nucleotides outside the gene matches: 7. The CDR3 has 15 amino acids. The CDR3 protein is CASSGGQGLPDTQYF. CDR3 nucleotides: TGTGCCAGCAGTGGCGGACAGGGTTTGCCAGATACGCAGTATTTT.

The V call is TRBV6-1, the J call TRBJ1-3, with D tentatively TRBD1 (5 bases). Germline CDR1 MNHNS, CDR2 SASEGT. CDR3 length equals 15 residues. Trimming took 4 bases from V and 8 from J, leaving 18 bases between them. CDR3 coding DNA: TGTGCCAGCAGTGGATCAGGCGTAGGGGTAGACACCATATATTTT. This encodes CASSGSGVGVDTIYF.

To note about this clone: With a far larger clone one base away, a read error is the likely cause. This chain links TRBV11-2 with TRBJ1-1; tentatively, D is TRBD1 (5 bases). Between the trimmed V and J ends, which lost 5 bases and 4 bases, there was a span of 8 bases. This CDR3 contains 12 residues. In germline, CDR1 is SGHAT, CDR2 FQNNGV. The CDR3 protein is CASSLRGTEAFF. The CDR3 bases are TGTGCCAGCAGCCTAAGGGGCACTGAAGCTTTCTTT.

The V and J genes are TRBV5-4 and TRBJ2-5, with 8 bases aligning to TRBD1. The CDR3 loop spans 15 amino acids. Germline loops: CDR1 SGHNT, CDR2 YYREEE (reference sequence). V lost 3 bases, J lost 2 bases, and 6 bases stayed unmatched. CDR3 amino acids: CASSSPGTGQETQYF. The CDR3 coding sequence is TGTGCCAGCAGCTCCCCTGGGACAGGTCAAGAGACCCAGTACTTC.

The chain links TRBV6-5 to TRBJ2-1; D perhaps matches TRBD2 (6 bases). Germline values: CDR1 MNHEY, CDR2 SVGAGI. V dropped 2 bases and J dropped 10 bases, with 15 bases sitting between them. The CDR3 sequence is 14 residues long. The chain's CDR3 is CASSYPPLGGEQFF. The CDR3 DNA reads TGTGCCAGCAGTTACCCGCCGTTGGGAGGCGAGCAGTTCTTC.